This T cell receptor (beta chain) was recovered during a study of cytomegalovirus exposure and HLA in healthy donors. The study's findings and limits: In a later analysis, donors in an Asian-associated ancestry cluster reportedly had fewer N-insertions in productive TCRs than the cohort mean. Presence/absence results assume similar sequencing depth per donor, which may not hold. In a later analysis, across HLA loci, associated TCR counts were highest for DRB1, lowest for HLA-C. A later analysis showed HLA-associated TCR beta chains outstripping equally common others in clonal expansion.

It was with 60 Vbeta and 13 Jbeta primers that the PCR ran. The method was immunoSEQ multiplex PCR; TCRdb's version includes in-frame clones alone and lacks a portion of them. The profile covers more than 80,000 clones, with around 64% appearing a single time and 3% to 3.5% taken by the ten largest. This clone was seen a few times. No antigen is known for it. The CDR3 has 14 amino acids. Germline lookup yields CDR1 MNHEY and CDR2 SVGAGI. The ends were cut back, 4 bases at V and 2 bases at J, with 9 bases in the middle. Sequencing used PBMCs. The chain couples TRBV6-5 to TRBJ1-3, with D maybe TRBD1 (5 bases). The receptor's source is a man between 60 and 75 years old in good health and CMV-seronegative. The CDR3 region has the DNA TGTGCCAGCAGTTCAGGGATTCCTGGAAACACCATATATTTT. This gives the protein CASSSGIPGNTIYF.